The 22 T cell receptor beta chains listed next were all sequenced from one sample in a study of cytotoxic CD8 clonotypes in ibrutinib-treated CLL. Using immunoSEQ multiplex PCR, the repertoire was profiled, and TCRdb retains in-frame clones only, with some absent. The sample includes about 160,000 clones, about 80% seen only once; the top ten take around 2.1%. The sequences come from PBMCs, collected after 12 months of ibrutinib treatment. The receptor set was obtained from a human donor with chronic lymphocytic leukemia.

This chain connects TRBV30 to TRBJ1-1; maybe TRBD1 (5 bases). Germline V CDR1 and CDR2: GTSNPN, SVGIG (reference sequence). V was trimmed by 4 bases and J by 1 base, leaving 16 bases between them. There are 15 residues in the CDR3. The chain's CDR3 is CAWIPVRAQNTEAFF. The CDR3 coding sequence is TGTGCCTGGATCCCAGTCAGGGCGCAGAACACTGAAGCTTTCTTT.

The chain is built from TRBV4-1 and TRBJ2-5; the D gene could be TRBD1 or TRBD2 (6 bases each). CDR3 length equals 15 residues. Trimming shortened V by 4 bases and J by 5 bases, and 17 bases separated the two germline ends. Germline CDR1 reads MGHRA; CDR2 reads YSYEKL. The CDR3 nucleotides read TGCGCCAGCAGCCTGATCGGGGGCGCGAAGGAGACCCAGTACTTC. Amino acid sequence: CASSLIGGAKETQYF.

The J gene is TRBJ2-7, the V gene TRBV29-1, with D possibly being TRBD2 (6 bases). V lost 3 bases, J lost 2 bases, and 14 bases lay in between. CDR3 length: 14 residues. The germline V gene has CDR1 SQVTM and CDR2 ANQGSEA. The chain's CDR3 is CSVEGVRGTYEQYF. In DNA form, the CDR3 reads TGCAGCGTTGAGGGGGTCCGGGGGACCTACGAGCAGTACTTC.

The rearrangement joins TRBV28 to TRBJ1-5; maybe TRBD1 (6 bases). Germline V gene sequence: CDR1 MDHEN, CDR2 SYDVKM. V lost 5 bases to trimming and J lost 5 bases, with 16 bases between them. This CDR3 is 15 amino acids long. CDR3 nucleotide sequence: TGTGCCAGCAGTATTCCACAGGGAGGGGATCAGCCCCAGCATTTT. It translates to CASSIPQGGDQPQHF.

V usage is TRBV2 and J usage is TRBJ2-5; 9 bases are a match to TRBD2. The CDR3 runs to 17 residues. The trim removed 6 bases at V and 5 bases at J, leaving 16 bases unmatched. The germline V gene encodes CDR1 SNHLY and CDR2 FYNNEI. The CDR3 sequence: CASRQGSGGTRGETQYF. The CDR3 nucleotides read TGTGCCAGCAGGCAAGGTAGCGGGGGAACCAGAGGGGAGACCCAGTACTTC.

This clone has a handful of counts. The chain has TRBV5-5 and TRBJ2-2, with 7 nucleotides matching TRBD1. The CDR3 is 16 residues long. Germline lookup yields CDR1 SGHKS and CDR2 YYEKEE (reference sequence). V lost 7 bases and J lost 0; bases outside the gene matches: 9. The CDR3 protein is CASGVTGSTNTGELFF. The CDR3 region has the DNA TGTGCCAGCGGAGTGACAGGGTCCACGAACACCGGGGAGCTGTTTTTT.

V gene TRBV6-5 combines with J gene TRBJ1-4; 7 positions match TRBD1. The V gene's germline CDR1 is MNHEY and CDR2 SVGAGI. The CDR3 is 14 amino acids. The V and J ends lost 6 bases and 4 bases, in that order; junction bases with no gene match: 5. For the CDR3, the DNA is TGTGCCAGCAGGACAGGGCTTGGTAATGAAAAACTGTTTTTT. Its protein is CASRTGLGNEKLFF.

The sample holds a few counts of this clone. The genes are TRBV29-1 and TRBJ1-4; D gene ambiguous. V gave up 7 bases and J gave up 4 bases, with 10 bases separating them. The CDR3 is 12 amino acids. Germline V gene data show CDR1 as SQVTM and CDR2 as ANQGSEA. The CDR3 spells CSGAGDNEKLFF. CDR3 nucleotides: TGCAGCGGCGCCGGGGATAATGAAAAACTGTTTTTT.

The sample holds one count of this clone. The gene calls are TRBV5-4 and TRBJ2-4; TRBD1 matches at 8 bases. V lost 1 base, J lost 7 bases, and 7 bases stayed unmatched. Per germline, CDR1 SGHNT and CDR2 YYREEE (reference sequence). The CDR3 covers 15 residues. The CDR3 region is CASSLRGDRNNIQYF. Written as DNA, the CDR3 is TGTGCCAGCAGCTTGAGGGGGGACAGGAATAACATTCAGTACTTC.

This clone has a single count. The genes are TRBV28 and TRBJ2-1; D not resolved. V dropped 7 bases and J dropped 5 bases, with 18 bases sitting between them. The CDR3 runs 15 residues. CDR1 is MDHEN, CDR2 SYDVKM, per germline. As DNA, the CDR3 is TGTGCCAGCACCCAGCAGTCAGGAGTCCACAATGAGCAGTTCTTC. It yields the protein CASTQQSGVHNEQFF.

This clone was picked up a small number of times. The V gene is TRBV28, the J gene TRBJ2-2, with 10 bases that match TRBD1. This CDR3 comprises 20 residues. CDR1 MDHEN and CDR2 SYDVKM come from the germline V gene. Trimming took 5 bases from V and 4 from J; bases not matched to a gene: 19. CDR3 in amino acids: CASSAHPYSRTGGLTGELFF. Here the CDR3 DNA reads TGTGCCAGCAGTGCCCACCCCTACAGCCGGACAGGGGGACTCACCGGGGAGCTGTTTTTT.

A single count supports this clone. The chain combines TRBV28 with TRBJ1-2; the match to TRBD1 covers 7 bases. Germline lookup yields CDR1 MDHEN and CDR2 SYDVKM. V dropped 5 bases and J dropped 4; count of bases not matched to a gene: 1. The CDR3 contains 12 residues. This CDR3 reads CASSGQVYGYTF. As DNA, the CDR3 is TGTGCCAGCAGTGGACAGGTCTATGGCTACACCTTC.

The chain recombines TRBV2 with TRBJ2-7, with D perhaps assigned TRBD1 or TRBD2 (6 bases each). Deletions cut 4 bases from V and 2 bases from J, with 18 bases between. The CDR3 runs 16 residues. Germline-derived CDR1 and CDR2 are SNHLY and FYNNEI. The CDR3: CASSVFWGASTYEQYF. In DNA, the CDR3 is TGTGCCAGCAGTGTTTTTTGGGGGGCCTCGACCTACGAGCAGTACTTC.

The chain combines TRBV6-5 with TRBJ1-5; 10 bases are shared with TRBD1. The trim removed 4 bases at V and 5 bases at J, leaving 5 bases unmatched. CDR1 is MNHEY, CDR2 SVGAGI, per germline. This CDR3 comprises 15 residues. The CDR3 sequence: CASSLGQGRDQPQHF. CDR3 DNA: TGTGCCAGCAGTTTGGGACAGGGGCGTGATCAGCCCCAGCATTTT.

The chain carries TRBV7-2 and TRBJ2-7; D unclear. CDR1 SGHTA and CDR2 FQGNSA come from the germline V gene. V was pared by 1 base and J by 5 bases, with 9 bases between. The CDR3 consists of 13 residues. The CDR3 spells CASSLGLNHEQYF. CDR3 nucleotides: TGTGCCAGCAGCTTAGGGCTGAACCACGAGCAGTACTTC.

CDR3 nucleotides: TGTGCCAGCAGTGACTCTAGACTAGCGGGGTCGGGCACAGATACGCAGTATTTT. Its protein product is CASSDSRLAGSGTDTQYF. The chain combines TRBV6-4 with TRBJ2-3, with 11 bases that match TRBD2. The CDR3 runs 18 residues. Per germline, CDR1 MRHNA and CDR2 SNTAGT. Losses at the gene ends were 0 bases for V and 1 base for J; bases not matched to a gene: 6.

In DNA, the CDR3 is TGTGCCAGCAGTTTATGGAGTCAGGGAGTATCAGGAGGCTACACCTTC. Amino acids: CASSLWSQGVSGGYTF. V gene TRBV28 combines with J gene TRBJ1-2, with TRBD1 as a possible D gene (5 bases). Germline-derived CDR1 and CDR2 are MDHEN and SYDVKM. The length of the CDR3 is 16 residues. The germline V and J ends were trimmed by 0 bases and 8 bases, with 19 bases remaining between them.

In this sample, this clone turned up a few times. This chain joins TRBV27 and TRBJ1-2, with a possible D match to TRBD1 (5 bases). The CDR3 contains 13 residues. V lost 5 bases to trimming and J lost 4 bases, with 11 bases between them. CDR1 MNHEY and CDR2 SMNVEV come from the germline V gene (reference sequence). The chain's CDR3 is CASSQQGAYGYTF. The DNA for the CDR3 is TGTGCCAGCAGTCAGCAGGGAGCCTATGGCTACACCTTC.

The V call is TRBV5-1, the J call TRBJ1-5, with TRBD1 matching over 11 bases. Trimming removed 6 bases from V and 5 bases from J; junction bases left unmatched: 4. The CDR3 runs 14 residues. Germline CDR1 SGHRS, CDR2 YFSETQ. CDR3 loop: CASTRTGGDQPQHF. Here the CDR3 DNA reads TGCGCCAGCACGCGGACAGGGGGCGATCAGCCCCAGCATTTT.

This chain links TRBV30 with TRBJ1-4; 8 nucleotides match TRBD1. CDR3 size: 15 residues. CDR1 and CDR2 from the germline V gene are GTSNPN and SVGIG (reference sequence). J lost 5 bases, V lost 2 bases, and 7 bases had no gene match. CDR3 sequence (DNA): TGTGCCTGGAGTCCCCCGGACAGGGAAAATGAAAAACTGTTTTTT. Translated, it gives CAWSPPDRENEKLFF. The variable domain in full, completed from reference TRBV30 and TRBJ1-4, reads SQTIHQWPATLVQPVGSPLSLECTVEGTSNPNLYWYRQAAGRGLQLLFYSVGIGQISSEVPQNLSASRPQDRQFILSSKKLLLSDSGFYLCAWSPPDRENEKLFFGSGTQLSVL.

This sequence joins TRBV19 and TRBJ2-3; D is uncertain. Trimming pared 4 bases from V and 3 bases from J, leaving 14 bases between. The CDR3 runs 15 residues. The germline CDR1 and CDR2 sequences are LNHDA and SQIVND (reference sequence). The CDR3 sequence: CASSSYGTQTDTQYF. CDR3 DNA: TGTGCCAGTAGTAGCTACGGCACTCAGACAGATACGCAGTATTTT.

CDR3 coding DNA: TGTGCCAGCACCGGGACAGGGGTTCACTATGGCTACACCTTC. Translating gives CASTGTGVHYGYTF. V is TRBV28 and J is TRBJ1-2; 10 bases match TRBD1. V lost 7 bases and J lost 3; bases outside the gene matches: 5. Germline CDR1 is MDHEN and CDR2 is SYDVKM. The CDR3 is 14 residues long.